The present T cell receptor (beta chain) was sequenced within a study of blood T cell repertoires in COVID-19. Study as a whole: There were acute and convalescent COVID-19 samples, and they came from the United States, Italy and Spain. T cells, B-cell-depleted T cells, or PBMCs supplied cDNA or gDNA.

Original methodology: Nucleated cell number was recorded as an estimate derived from reference gene primer amplification. The assay was immunoSEQ multiplex PCR, and TCRdb's table has in-frame clones only and misses some. V and J calls plus clone size are reproduced from that table; the DNA served to infer D and trimming. The sample has 250,000 or so clones, 70% to 75% seen once; the top ten hold about 3%. Specimen: peripheral blood. The receptor's source is a woman older than 75 with acute or convalescent COVID-19.

CDR3 DNA: TGCGCCAGCAGCTTACAAGACAGGGGAGCCACTGAAGCTTTCTTT. This encodes CASSLQDRGATEAFF. The rearrangement joins TRBV4-1 to TRBJ1-1; 8 bases fit TRBD1. CDR1 MGHRA and CDR2 YSYEKL come from the germline V gene. V gave up 5 bases and J gave up 4 bases; unmatched junction bases: 9. This CDR3 spans 15 amino acids.